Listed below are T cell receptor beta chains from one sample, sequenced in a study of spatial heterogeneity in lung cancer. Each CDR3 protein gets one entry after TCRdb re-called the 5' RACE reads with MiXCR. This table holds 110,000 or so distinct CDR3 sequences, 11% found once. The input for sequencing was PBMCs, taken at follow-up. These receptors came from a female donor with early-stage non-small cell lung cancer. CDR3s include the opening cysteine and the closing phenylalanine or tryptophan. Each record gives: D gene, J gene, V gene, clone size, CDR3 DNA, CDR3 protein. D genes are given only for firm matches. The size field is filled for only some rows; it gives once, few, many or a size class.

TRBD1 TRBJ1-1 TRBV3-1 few TGTGCCAGCAGCCGACGACAGGGGCAGAACACTGAAGCTTTCTTT CASSRRQGQNTEAFF
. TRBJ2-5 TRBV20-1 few TGCAGTGCTAGTAGGGGTCTTAAAGAGACCCAGTACTTC CSASRGLKETQYF
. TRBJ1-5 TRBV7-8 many TGTGCCAGCGGCCCAAGATCTTTTAATCAGCCCCAGCATTTT CASGPRSFNQPQHF
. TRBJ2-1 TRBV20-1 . TGCAGTGCTAGAGCCCGTGACTCCTACAATGAGCAGTTCTTC CSARARDSYNEQFF
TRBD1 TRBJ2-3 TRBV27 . TGTGCCAGCAGTTCGCAGGGGGCTGCAACGCAGTATTTT CASSSQGAATQYF
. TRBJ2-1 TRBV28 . TGTGCCAGCAGTGGACAGGAGCAGTTCTTC CASSGQEQFF
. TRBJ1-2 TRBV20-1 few TGCAGTGCTATATATCCGACAGTCGGTATTTATGGCTACACCTTC CSAIYPTVGIYGYTF
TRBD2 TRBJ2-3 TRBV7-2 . TGTGCCAGCAGCTTAGGGGGACTAGCGACAGATACGCAGTATTTT CASSLGGLATDTQYF
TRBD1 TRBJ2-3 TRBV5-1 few TGCGCCAGCAGCTCCGAGAGACAGGGCGATACGCAGTATTTT CASSSERQGDTQYF
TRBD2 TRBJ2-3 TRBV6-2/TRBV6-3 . TGTGCCAGCAGTATGACTAGCGGGAGTTTGAGTACGCAGTATTTT CASSMTSGSLSTQYF
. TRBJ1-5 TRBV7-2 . TGTGCCAGCAGCGCATACCGCAATCAGCCCCAGCATTTT CASSAYRNQPQHF
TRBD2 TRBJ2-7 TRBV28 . TGTGCCACTTCCTCCCTAGGTAGCGGGAGGTCCTACGAGCAGTACTTC CATSSLGSGRSYEQYF
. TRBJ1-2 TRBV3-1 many TGTGCCAGCAGCCGGACAAGCTATGGCTACACCTTC CASSRTSYGYTF
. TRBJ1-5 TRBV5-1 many TGCGCCAGCAGCTTGGGAGCTAGGGGTAGTTCGCCCCAGCATTTT CASSLGARGSSPQHF
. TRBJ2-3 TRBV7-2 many TGTGCCAGCAGTTTATCTCCGGGCACAGATACGCAGTATTTT CASSLSPGTDTQYF
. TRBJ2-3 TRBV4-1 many TGCGCCAGCAGCCATATTGGAGATACGCAGTATTTT CASSHIGDTQYF
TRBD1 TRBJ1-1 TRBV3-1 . TGTGCCAGCGACAACAGGGGGGGCACTGAAGCTTTCTTT CASDNRGGTEAFF
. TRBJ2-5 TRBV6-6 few TGTGCCAGCAGTCTCCGTACCCGGGAGACCCAGTACTTC CASSLRTRETQYF
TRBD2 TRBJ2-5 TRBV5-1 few TGCGCCAGCAGCTTGCCGCTAGCGGGGGAAGAGACCCAGTACTTC CASSLPLAGEETQYF
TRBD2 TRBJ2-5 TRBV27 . TGTGCCAGCAGTTTAGCGGGAGATGTTGTAGAGACCCAGTACTTC CASSLAGDVVETQYF
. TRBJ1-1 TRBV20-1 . TGCAGTGCTGAACTTCGGAGGGGCGAGGGCACTGAAGCTTTCTTT CSAELRRGEGTEAFF
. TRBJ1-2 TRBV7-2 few TGTGCCAGCAGCCCATTTTTGGCAGGAGTTAACTATGGCTACACCTTC CASSPFLAGVNYGYTF
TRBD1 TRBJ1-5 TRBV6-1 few TGTGCCAGCAGTGACCGGGACAGGGGGCGACGGCAGCCCCAGCATTTT CASSDRDRGRRQPQHF
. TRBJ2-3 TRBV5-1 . TGCGCCAGCAGCTCGGACAGACAAAGGGCAGATACGCAGTATTTT CASSSDRQRADTQYF
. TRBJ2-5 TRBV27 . TGTGCCAGCAGTTCCGAATCGCGAGGGGCCGGTCAAGAGACCCAGTACTTC CASSSESRGAGQETQYF
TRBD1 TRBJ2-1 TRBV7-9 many TGTGCCAGCAGCTTTACAGGGGTTGGTGAGCAGTTCTTC CASSFTGVGEQFF
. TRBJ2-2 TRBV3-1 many TGTGCCAGCAGTCGAGCAACTGGGACCGGGGAGCTGTTTTTT CASSRATGTGELFF
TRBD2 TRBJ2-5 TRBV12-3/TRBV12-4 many TGTGCCAGCAGTTCTTACAGCGGGAGCCGTGGAGAGACCCAGTACTTC CASSSYSGSRGETQYF
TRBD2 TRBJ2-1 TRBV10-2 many TGCGCCAGCAGTGATATACTAGCGGGAGGCTCCTACAATGAGCAGTTCTTC CASSDILAGGSYNEQFF
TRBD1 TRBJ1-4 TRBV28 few TGTGCCAGCAGTTTTCATGGGACAGGGAATGAAAAACTGTTTTTT CASSFHGTGNEKLFF
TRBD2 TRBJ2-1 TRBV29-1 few TGCAGCGTTGACGGACTAGATAACAATGAGCAGTTCTTC CSVDGLDNNEQFF
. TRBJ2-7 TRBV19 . TGTGTCAGTAGTATACGGGCAGGAGGGCCTTACGAGCAGTACTTC CVSSIRAGGPYEQYF
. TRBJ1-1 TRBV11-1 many TGTGCCAGCAGCCCCGACAGGACAGACACTGAAGCTTTCTTT CASSPDRTDTEAFF
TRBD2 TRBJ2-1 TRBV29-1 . TGCAGCGGGACTAGCGGGAGCAATGAGCAGTTCTTC CSGTSGSNEQFF